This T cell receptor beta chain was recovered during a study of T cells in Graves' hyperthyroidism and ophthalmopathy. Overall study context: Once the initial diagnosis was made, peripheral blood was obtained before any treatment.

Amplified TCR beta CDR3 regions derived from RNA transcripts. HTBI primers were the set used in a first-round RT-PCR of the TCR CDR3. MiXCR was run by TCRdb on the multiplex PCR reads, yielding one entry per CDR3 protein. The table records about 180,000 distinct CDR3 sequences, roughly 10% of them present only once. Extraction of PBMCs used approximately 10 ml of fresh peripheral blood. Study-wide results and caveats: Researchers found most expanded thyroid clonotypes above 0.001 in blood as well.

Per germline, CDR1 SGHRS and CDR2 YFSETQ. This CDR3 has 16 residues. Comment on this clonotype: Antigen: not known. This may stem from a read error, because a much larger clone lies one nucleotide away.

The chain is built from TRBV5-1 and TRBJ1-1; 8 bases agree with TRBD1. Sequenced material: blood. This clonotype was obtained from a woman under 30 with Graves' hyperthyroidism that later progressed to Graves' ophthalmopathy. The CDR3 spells CAGRPQGVRLGTEAFF. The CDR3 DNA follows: TGCGCCGGCAGGCCACAGGGGGTACGGTTGGGCACTGAAGCTTTCTTT.